This T cell receptor (beta chain) was documented in a study of post-analysis software for immune sequencing data. General study points: Patients used about 5 TRBV segments, including TRBV5-6, TRBV5-1 and TRBV20-1, more often than controls. Compared with controls, patients showed significantly lower normalized Chao1 diversity. Under F measure analysis, samples from one preparation batch co-clustered strongly.

Unique-molecular-identifier-tagged TCR beta cDNA libraries were used. TCRdb re-called the PCR reads through MiXCR, storing one row per CDR3 protein. The table records 550,000 to 700,000 distinct CDR3 sequences, 44% of them present only once. As to this clonotype: Its target is not known.

Germline CDR1 is DFQATT and CDR2 is SNEGSKA (reference sequence). V was clipped by 6 bases and J by 4 bases; unmatched bases: 6. This CDR3 contains 13 residues. The clonotype comes from a girl aged 10 to 17 with multiple sclerosis. This chain connects TRBV20-1 to TRBJ2-4, with 7 bases aligning to TRBD2. Sequencing was performed on blood. Here the CDR3 reads CSALGTNKNIQYF. The CDR3 nucleotides read TGCAGTGCGCTCGGGACTAATAAAAACATTCAGTACTTC.